Given below is one T cell receptor (beta chain) in context. This clonotype has just a few counts. The antigen it binds to is not known. Mismatch with germline at one junction end may stem from a read error. CDR1 and CDR2 (MGHDK, SYGVNS) derive from the germline V gene. The CDR3 sequence holds 14 residues, the cysteine and phenylalanine included. The retained sequence is limited to the CDR3, 42 bases, with the frame set at the first base. The donors were roughly 38 Caucasian individuals from Russia, aged 6 to 90 years, who were systemically healthy. Each donor gave approximately 9.3 milliliters of peripheral blood, collected into EDTA-treated Vacutainer tubes. Ficoll-Paque density-gradient centrifugation was used to isolate PBMCs, with at least 7 million per sample. Total RNA, at least 6 micrograms per sample, was extracted from PBMCs with Trizol reagent. Naive CD45RAhigh/CD27high T cell percentages were measured by flow cytometry on a PBMC aliquot from every donor.

The library was produced with 5' RACE. The sequencer was an Illumina HiSeq 2500. The second PCR ran for about 6 to 12 cycles and used a J-beta primer mix along with a sample-barcoded 5' primer. A template-switch 5' adaptor carrying 12 random nucleotides introduced a unique molecular identifier onto each TCR beta cDNA molecule. Each sample yielded at least 2.5 million CDR3-containing paired-end reads. The Mint cDNA synthesis kit, primed by a TRBC-specific oligonucleotide, was used to synthesize first-strand cDNA from all RNA. After uracil-DNA glycosylase treatment, a first 18-cycle PCR used universal primers M1SS and BC2_uni_R on all cDNA. On the authors' methods: For normalization, 1 million high-quality reads, each with a distinct molecular identifier, were randomly selected from each sample. Reads with shared molecular identifiers were discarded instead of being binned into consensus sequences. MiTCR, set to a Q25 quality threshold and the strictest error-elimination algorithm, was used for CDR3 identification, clonotype clustering and error correction. A nonparametric unseen species model with Euler transformation was used to estimate a lower bound on total TCR beta diversity. TCRdb reworked the public reads: Q25 trimming with fastp, MiXCR clone assembly, productive beta chains retained. Here each entry gathers all rows of one CDR3 protein and keeps the most common genes and DNA. These V and J calls rely on TCRdb rather than the paper's analysis. This sample gives some 710,000 distinct CDR3 sequences in total; less than 60% of them show up just once. In total, the top ten clones hold 15% to 20% of the sample.

The data originate from a study of blood T cells in healthy people across ages (dated by TCRdb to between 2014 and 2016). General notes on the study: In model experiments, roughly one uniquely barcoded TCR beta cDNA molecule per two T cells was captured by template switching. To track age-related changes in TCR beta repertoire diversity, the study relied on deep sequencing normalized with unique cDNA molecular identifiers. Donors were grouped into four age groups: young (average approximately 15 years), middle-aged (roughly 38), aged (roughly 62) and long-lived (approximately 81). To avoid experimental bias, donors of different ages were spread randomly across the sequencing lanes. For two donors (one aged 18 to 30 and one aged 80 or older), the study analyzed two additional independent replicas of 1 million unique cDNA reads from the same blood draw.

Paper-wide results and their limitations: Compared with the aged group, the long-lived group had more naive CD4+ T cells, fewer expanded clones and increased TCR diversity, suggesting age selection. Estimates of total diversity based on one million sequenced T cells were regarded as lower bounds and as underestimates. Observed TCR beta diversity per million T cells fell roughly linearly with age, and a significant reduction was already apparent by age around 40. A strong correlation was found between observed TCR beta diversity and the percentage of naive T cells measured by flow cytometry. Because the CMV infection status of the donors was unknown, age-related changes in expanded clonotypes may potentially have been confounded. Because profiling used bulk unsorted PBMCs, naive and antigen-experienced compartments could not be compared conclusively.

The specimen sequenced was blood. This receptor was identified in a man older than 75 in good health. The chain is assembled from TRBV25-1 and TRBJ2-1; no D gene call is confident. The CDR3 region has the sequence CASSEYGSFNEQFF. The bases are TGTGCCAGCAGTGAATACGGCTCCTTCAATGAGCAGTTCTTC. The full variable domain, completed from the reference TRBV25-1 and TRBJ2-1 proteins outside the CDR3, reads EADIYQTPRYLVIGTGKKITLECSQTMGHDKMYWYQQDPGMELHLIHYSYGVNSTEKGDLSSESTVSRIRTEHFPLTLESARPSHTSQYLCASSEYGSFNEQFFGPGTRLTVL.